Below, one T cell receptor (beta chain) is given with its context. Germline CDR1 reads GTSNPN; CDR2 reads SVGIG (reference sequence). The CDR3 has 10 amino acids. V was cut by 5 bases and J by 5 bases, with 5 bases left in between. The data originate from a study of blood T cell repertoires in COVID-19. Authors' analysis steps: Reference gene primers were amplified, and this amplification served to estimate nucleated cell counts. This table comes from immunoSEQ multiplex PCR, and its TCRdb copy is limited to in-frame clones, with some not included. V and J calls and clone size are copied from that table; D and trimming were computed from the DNA. Among approximately 500,000 clones listed, roughly nine tenths were seen once.

This chain uses TRBV30 with TRBJ2-3, with D possibly matching TRBD2 (5 bases). Source material: peripheral blood. The clonotype was recovered from a woman aged 50 to 60 with COVID-19, enrolled during active disease. The DNA for the CDR3 is TGTGCCTGGGGGAGAGATACGCAGTATTTT. It translates to CAWGRDTQYF.